This TCR beta chain appears in the sequencing data of a study of CD4+ T cells in melanoma. The CDR3 extends over 14 amino acids. V was clipped by 5 bases and J by 3 bases, with 13 bases between them. The germline gives CDR1 PRHDT, CDR2 FYEKMQ (reference sequence). The table lists this clone with a few counts. The protocol was immunoSEQ multiplex PCR, while the TCRdb copy is restricted to in-frame clones and leaves out a portion. The data show about 20,000 clones, more than 70% seen once. V and J are TRBV13 and TRBJ1-2, with a tentative D call TRBD1 (6 bases). The clonotype was recovered from a human donor with melanoma. The CDR3 DNA follows: TGTGCCAGCAGCGCTGCAGGGGCTTACTATGGCTACACCTTC. This translates into CASSAAGAYYGYTF.